This T cell receptor beta chain was sequenced during a study of cytomegalovirus exposure and HLA in healthy donors. The PCR ran on 60 Vbeta and 13 Jbeta primers. The table came from immunoSEQ multiplex PCR; TCRdb's copy has only in-frame clones and leaves some out. In the table there are 200,000 to 250,000 clones, over 70% of which are singletons. The sequenced sample was PBMCs. The sequence derives from a woman aged 60 to 75 in good health and CMV-seropositive.

Here the CDR3 reads CASSPNRGNTEAFF. CDR3 nucleotide sequence: TGCGCCAGCAGTCCCAACAGGGGGAACACTGAAGCTTTCTTT. This chain connects TRBV10-1 to TRBJ1-1; 7 nucleotides line up with TRBD1. Germline CDR1 WNHNN, CDR2 SYGVQD (reference sequence). The CDR3 is 14 amino acids. The V segment lost 5 bases and the J segment 1 base; nucleotides outside the gene matches: 4.